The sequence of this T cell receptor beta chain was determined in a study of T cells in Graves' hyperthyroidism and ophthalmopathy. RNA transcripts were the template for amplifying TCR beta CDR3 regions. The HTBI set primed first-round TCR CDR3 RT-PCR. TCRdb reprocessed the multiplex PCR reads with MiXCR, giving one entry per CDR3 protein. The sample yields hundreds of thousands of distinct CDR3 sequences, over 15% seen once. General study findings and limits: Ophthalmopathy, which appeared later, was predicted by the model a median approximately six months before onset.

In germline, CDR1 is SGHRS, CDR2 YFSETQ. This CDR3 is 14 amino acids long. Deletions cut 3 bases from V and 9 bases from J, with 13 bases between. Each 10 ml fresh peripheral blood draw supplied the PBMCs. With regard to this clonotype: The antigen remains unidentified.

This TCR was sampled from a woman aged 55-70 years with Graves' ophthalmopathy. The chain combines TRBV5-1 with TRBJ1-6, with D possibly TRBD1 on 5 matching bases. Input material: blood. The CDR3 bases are TGCGCCAGCAGCTGGGATAGGGGCCGTTCACCCCTCCACTTT. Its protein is CASSWDRGRSPLHF.